This T cell receptor beta chain was documented in a study of low-dose radiotherapy and immunotherapy resistance in tumors. Study information: Cohort 1 was given 0.5 Gy fractions every 2 weeks, 6.5 Gy in total.

TRAV and TRBV primers primed cDNA for both TCRalpha and TCRbeta. Using a constant-region primer together with a V-primer adapter, TCRs were subjected to roughly 18 PCR cycles of amplification. TCRdb reprocessed the reads with MiXCR, giving one entry per CDR3 protein. Seen here are tens of thousands of distinct CDR3 sequences, 25% to 40% observed once, and the top ten hold around 3.9%. This clonotype appeared many times. Stated time point: before trial treatment. The donors, trial participants, received nivolumab, ipilimumab, aspirin, low-dose cyclophosphamide and low-dose radiotherapy. The TCR comes from a male donor with gallbladder cancer. The sequencing used PBMCs, collected before treatment.

The CDR3 DNA sequence: TGCGCCAGCAGCCAAGTGGACAATGAGCAGTTCTTC. Its protein product is CASSQVDNEQFF. The V gene is TRBV4-1, the J gene TRBJ2-1; no clear D. The CDR3 loop spans 12 amino acids. The V end was cut by 1 base, the J end by 5 bases, with 3 bases between. Germline CDR1 is MGHRA and CDR2 is YSYEKL.